These T cell receptor beta chains were read from a single sample in a study of T cells in Graves' hyperthyroidism and ophthalmopathy. MiXCR, applied by TCRdb to the multiplex PCR reads, yields one record per CDR3 protein. The data show approximately 400,000 distinct CDR3 sequences, around 20% seen once. Sequencing was done on a sample of blood. These TCRs come from a man between 18 and 29 years old with Graves' ophthalmopathy. Each CDR3 is given with its conserved first and last residue. The D gene is left open where the match is weak. Rows give clone size only sometimes, using once, few, many, or a class for an expanded clone.

D	J	size	V	DNA	CDR3
-	TRBJ1-5	many	TRBV6-2/TRBV6-3	TGTGCCAGCAGGCGATGGGATGCTGACAATCAGCCCCAGCATTTT	CASRRWDADNQPQHF
-	TRBJ2-7	-	TRBV7-9	TGTGCCAGCAGCTTAACCACCGGGCGGGAGCAGTACTTC	CASSLTTGREQYF
-	TRBJ1-1	few	TRBV27	TGTGCCAGCAGGAAGGGACCCACTGAAGCTTTCTTT	CASRKGPTEAFF
TRBD1	TRBJ1-2	-	TRBV6-1	TGTGCCAGCAGATCGACAGGGGAGGGCTACACCTTC	CASRSTGEGYTF
TRBD1	TRBJ2-7	many	TRBV29-1	TGCAGCGTCCGTGGACAGGGGACCTCCTACGAGCAGTACTTC	CSVRGQGTSYEQYF
TRBD1	TRBJ1-1	-	TRBV24-1	TGTGCCACAAGAGGACAGGCCACTGAAGCTTTCTTT	CATRGQATEAFF
TRBD1	TRBJ2-5	many	TRBV2	TGTGCCAGCAGTCCCAGGACAGGGGGCGGGGAGACCCAGTACTTC	CASSPRTGGGETQYF
-	TRBJ2-6	few	TRBV7-3	TGTGCCAGCAGCTCAGGGCCCGAGGGGGCCAACGTCCTGACTTTC	CASSSGPEGANVLTF
TRBD2	TRBJ2-7	many	TRBV3-1	TGTGCCAGCAGCATAGCGGGGCCCTCCTACGAGCAGTACTTC	CASSIAGPSYEQYF
-	TRBJ1-6	few	TRBV24-1	TGTGCCACCAGTGACGCAGGGACGAATTCACCCCTCCACTTT	CATSDAGTNSPLHF
-	TRBJ2-7	many	TRBV3-1	TGTGCCAGCAGCCAAGGGACAAAAGCGGGCGAGCAGTACTTC	CASSQGTKAGEQYF
-	TRBJ1-2	few	TRBV20-1	TGCAGTGCACCACCTCGGGGTTATCCCGGGGGAGGCTACACCTTC	CSAPPRGYPGGGYTF
-	TRBJ1-5	-	TRBV19	TGTGCCAGTAGTATAGACAGGGAGTCTCATCAGCCCCAGCATTTT	CASSIDRESHQPQHF
-	TRBJ2-5	many	TRBV18	TGTGCCAGCCTACGGGTGAGGGAAGAGACCCAGTACTTC	CASLRVREETQYF
-	TRBJ2-1	-	TRBV19	TGTGCCAGTAGTATTGTTGTCTCCTACTACAATGAGCAGTTCTTC	CASSIVVSYYNEQFF